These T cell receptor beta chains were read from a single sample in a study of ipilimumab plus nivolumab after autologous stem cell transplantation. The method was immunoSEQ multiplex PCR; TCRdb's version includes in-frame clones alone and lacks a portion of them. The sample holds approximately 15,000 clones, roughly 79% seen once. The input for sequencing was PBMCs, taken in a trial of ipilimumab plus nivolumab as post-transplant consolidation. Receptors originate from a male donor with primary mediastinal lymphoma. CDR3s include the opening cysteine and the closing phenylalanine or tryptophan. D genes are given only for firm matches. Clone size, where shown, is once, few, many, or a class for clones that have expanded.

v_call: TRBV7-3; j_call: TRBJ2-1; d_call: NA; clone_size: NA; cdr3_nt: TGTGCCAGCAGCCCCCATCGCACAGGGAACAATGAGCAGTTCTTC; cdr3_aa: CASSPHRTGNNEQFF
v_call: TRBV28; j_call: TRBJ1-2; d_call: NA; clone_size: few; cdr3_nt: TGTGCCAGCAGTCCTACCCAGTTGGGGGGGGGAGGCTATGGCTACACCTTC; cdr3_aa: CASSPTQLGGGGYGYTF
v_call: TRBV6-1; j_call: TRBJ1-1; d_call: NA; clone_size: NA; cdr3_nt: TGTGCCAGCAGTACCGACCTGAACACTGAAGCTTTCTTT; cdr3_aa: CASSTDLNTEAFF
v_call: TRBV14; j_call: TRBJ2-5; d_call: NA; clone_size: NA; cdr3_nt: TGTGCCAGCAGCCAAGGTCGGTTTTGGGAGACCCAGTACTTC; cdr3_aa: CASSQGRFWETQYF
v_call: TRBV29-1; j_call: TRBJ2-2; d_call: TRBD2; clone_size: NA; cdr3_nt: TGCAGCGTTGAAGATCCCCCAGGGAGGGGCACCGGGGAGCTGTTTTTT; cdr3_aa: CSVEDPPGRGTGELFF
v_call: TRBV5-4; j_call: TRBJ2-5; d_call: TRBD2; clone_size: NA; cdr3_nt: TGTGCCAGCAGCTTGGTAGCGGGAGGGCCGGAGACCCAGTACTTC; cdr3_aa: CASSLVAGGPETQYF
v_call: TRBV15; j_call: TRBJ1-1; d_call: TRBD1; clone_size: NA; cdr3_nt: TGTGCCACCAGCAGAGAGAGGGGGCGAGCTTTCTTT; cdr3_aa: CATSRERGRAFF
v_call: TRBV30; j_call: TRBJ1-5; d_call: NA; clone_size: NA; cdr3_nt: TGTGCCTGGAGTGTACGCGTGGGGGGTCAGCCCCAGCATTTT; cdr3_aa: CAWSVRVGGQPQHF
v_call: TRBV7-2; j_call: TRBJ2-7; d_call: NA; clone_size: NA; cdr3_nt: TGTGCCAGCAGCTTACCTGGAGTAACCGAGCAGTACTTC; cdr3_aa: CASSLPGVTEQYF
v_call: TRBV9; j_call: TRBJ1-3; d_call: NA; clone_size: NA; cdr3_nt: TGTGCCAGCAGCGTAGGTAGCGTCTCTGGAAACACCATATATTTT; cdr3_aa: CASSVGSVSGNTIYF
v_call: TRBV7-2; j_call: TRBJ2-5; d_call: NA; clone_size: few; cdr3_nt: TGTGCCAGCAGCTTACCCAGGACGGGTGGAGAGACCCAGTACTTC; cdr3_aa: CASSLPRTGGETQYF
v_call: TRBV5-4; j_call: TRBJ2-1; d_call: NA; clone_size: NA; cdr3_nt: TGTGCCAGCAGCTTAGAACGCCACCCGTCCAATGAGCAGTTCTTC; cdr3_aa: CASSLERHPSNEQFF
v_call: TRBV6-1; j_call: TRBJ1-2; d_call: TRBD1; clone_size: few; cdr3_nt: TGTGCCAGCAAGACAGGGTTGAAGGATGGCTACACCTTC; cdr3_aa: CASKTGLKDGYTF
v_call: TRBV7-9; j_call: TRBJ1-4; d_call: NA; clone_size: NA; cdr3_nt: TGTGCCAGCAGCTTAGTACAGGTGATGAATGAAAAACTGTTTTTT; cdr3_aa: CASSLVQVMNEKLFF
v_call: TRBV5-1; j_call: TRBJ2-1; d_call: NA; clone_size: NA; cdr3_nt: TGCGCCAGCAGCCTACGGAGGGACTTAGCGGCCTACAATGAGCAGTTCTTC; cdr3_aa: CASSLRRDLAAYNEQFF
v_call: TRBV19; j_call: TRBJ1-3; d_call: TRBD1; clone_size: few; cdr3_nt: TGTGCCACCGGGACAGACTTTGGAAACACCATATATTTT; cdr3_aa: CATGTDFGNTIYF
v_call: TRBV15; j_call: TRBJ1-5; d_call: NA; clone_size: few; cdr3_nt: TGTGCCACCAGCAGAGCCGTAGATCAGCCCCAGCATTTT; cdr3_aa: CATSRAVDQPQHF
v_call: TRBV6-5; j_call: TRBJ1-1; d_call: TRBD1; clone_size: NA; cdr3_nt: TGTGTCAGCAGTCCCCGGGACAGGGGGAACACTGAAGCTTTCTTT; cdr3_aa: CVSSPRDRGNTEAFF
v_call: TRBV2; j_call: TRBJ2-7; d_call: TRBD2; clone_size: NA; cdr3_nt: TGTGCCAGCAAGTGGATAGCGGGTATTTACGAGCAGTACTTC; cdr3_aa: CASKWIAGIYEQYF
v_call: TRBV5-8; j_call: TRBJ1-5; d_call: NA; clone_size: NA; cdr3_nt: TGTGCCAGCAGCAGATGGACAGTTAGCAATCAGCCCCAGCATTTT; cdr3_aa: CASSRWTVSNQPQHF
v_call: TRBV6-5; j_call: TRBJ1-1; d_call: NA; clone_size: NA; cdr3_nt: TGTGCCACCCCTCCGGCAGGGATAACTGAAGCTTTCTTT; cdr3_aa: CATPPAGITEAFF
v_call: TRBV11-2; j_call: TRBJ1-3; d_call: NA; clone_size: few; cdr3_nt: NA; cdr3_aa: CASSWGTGATF
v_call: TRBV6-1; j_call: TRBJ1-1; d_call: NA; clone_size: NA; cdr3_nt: TGTGCCAGCAGTGCATCCCAGGCGAACACTGAAGCTTTCTTT; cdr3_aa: CASSASQANTEAFF
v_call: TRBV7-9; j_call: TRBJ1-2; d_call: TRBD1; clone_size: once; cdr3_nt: TGTGCCAGCAGCTCGGACAGGCTAAACTATGGCTACACCTTC; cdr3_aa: CASSSDRLNYGYTF
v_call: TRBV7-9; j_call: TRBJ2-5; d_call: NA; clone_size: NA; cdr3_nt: TGTGCCAGCAGCTTAGGCAGGCCTGGAGGAGAGACCCAGTACTTC; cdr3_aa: CASSLGRPGGETQYF
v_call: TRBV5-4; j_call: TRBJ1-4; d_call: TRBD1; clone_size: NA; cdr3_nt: TGTGCCAGCAGCGCGGGACAGGTCGAGGGTGAAAAACTGTTTTTT; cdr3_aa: CASSAGQVEGEKLFF
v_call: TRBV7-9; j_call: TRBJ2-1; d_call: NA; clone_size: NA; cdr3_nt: TGTGCCAGCAGCCCAAAAGGGCCCAATGAGCAGTTCTTC; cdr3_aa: CASSPKGPNEQFF
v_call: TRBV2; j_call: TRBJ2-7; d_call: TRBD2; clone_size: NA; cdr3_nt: TGTGCCAGCAAGGACCCAGCGGGAACGGCCTACGAGCAGTACTTC; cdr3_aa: CASKDPAGTAYEQYF